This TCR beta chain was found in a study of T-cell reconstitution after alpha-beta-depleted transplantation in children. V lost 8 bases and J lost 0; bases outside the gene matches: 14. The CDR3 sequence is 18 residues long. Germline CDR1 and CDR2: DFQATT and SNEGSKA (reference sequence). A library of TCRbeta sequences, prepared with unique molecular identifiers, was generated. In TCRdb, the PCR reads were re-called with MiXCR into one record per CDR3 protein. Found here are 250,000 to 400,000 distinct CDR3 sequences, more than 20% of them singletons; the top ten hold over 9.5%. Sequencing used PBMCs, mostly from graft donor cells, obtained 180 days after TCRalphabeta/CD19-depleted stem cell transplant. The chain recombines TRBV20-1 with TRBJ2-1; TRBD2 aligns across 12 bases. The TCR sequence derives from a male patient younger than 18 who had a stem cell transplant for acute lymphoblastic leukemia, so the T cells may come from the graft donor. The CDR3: CSSGRTSGMWSSYNEQFF. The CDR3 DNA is TGCAGTTCGGGCAGGACTAGCGGGATGTGGAGCTCCTACAATGAGCAGTTCTTC.